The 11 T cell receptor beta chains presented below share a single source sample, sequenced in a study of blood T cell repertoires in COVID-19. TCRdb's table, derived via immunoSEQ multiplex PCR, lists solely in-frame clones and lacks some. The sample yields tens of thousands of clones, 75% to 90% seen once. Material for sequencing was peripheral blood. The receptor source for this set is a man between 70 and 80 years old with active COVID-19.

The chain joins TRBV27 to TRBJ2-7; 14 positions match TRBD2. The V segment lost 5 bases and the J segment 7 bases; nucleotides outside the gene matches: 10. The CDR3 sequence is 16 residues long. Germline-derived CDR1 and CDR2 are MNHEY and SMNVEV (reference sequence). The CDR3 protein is CASSPKSGLAGVEQYF. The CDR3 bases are TGTGCCAGCAGTCCTAAATCGGGACTAGCGGGGGTTGAGCAGTACTTC.

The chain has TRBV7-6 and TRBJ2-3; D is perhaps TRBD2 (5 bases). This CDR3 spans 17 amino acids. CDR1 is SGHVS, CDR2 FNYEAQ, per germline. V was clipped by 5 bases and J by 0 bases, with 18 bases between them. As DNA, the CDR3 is TGTGCCAGCAGCCCCCCCGGCGCGGGCCCTAGCACAGATACGCAGTATTTT. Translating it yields CASSPPGAGPSTDTQYF.

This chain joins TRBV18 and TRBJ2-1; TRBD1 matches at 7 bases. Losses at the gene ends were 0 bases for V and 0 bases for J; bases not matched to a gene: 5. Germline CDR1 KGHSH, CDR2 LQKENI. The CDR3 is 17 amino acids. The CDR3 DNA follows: TGTGCCAGCTCACCACCCACAGGGGAAAGCTCCTACAATGAGCAGTTCTTC. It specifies CASSPPTGESSYNEQFF.

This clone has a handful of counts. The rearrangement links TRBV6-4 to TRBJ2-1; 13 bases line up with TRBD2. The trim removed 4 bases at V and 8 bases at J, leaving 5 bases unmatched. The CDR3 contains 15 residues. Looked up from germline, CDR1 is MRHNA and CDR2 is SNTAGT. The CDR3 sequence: CASSASGTSGDEQFF. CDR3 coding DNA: TGTGCCAGCAGTGCCTCCGGGACTAGCGGGGATGAGCAGTTCTTC.

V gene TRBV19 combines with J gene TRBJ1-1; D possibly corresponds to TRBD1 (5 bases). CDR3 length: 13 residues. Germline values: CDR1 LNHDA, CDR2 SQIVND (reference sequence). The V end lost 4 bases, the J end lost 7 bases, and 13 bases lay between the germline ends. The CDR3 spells CASSTGGGLEAFF. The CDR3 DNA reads TGTGCCAGTAGTACCGGGGGAGGACTTGAAGCTTTCTTT.

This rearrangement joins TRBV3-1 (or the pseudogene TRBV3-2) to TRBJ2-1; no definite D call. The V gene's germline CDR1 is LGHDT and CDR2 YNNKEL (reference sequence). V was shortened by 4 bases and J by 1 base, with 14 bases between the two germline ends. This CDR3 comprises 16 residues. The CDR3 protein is CASSPTTFRSYNEQFF. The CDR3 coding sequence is TGTGCCAGCAGCCCGACGACTTTCCGATCCTACAATGAGCAGTTCTTC.

DNA for the CDR3: TGTGCCAGCAGTGAGCCCGGGGGTGGTGAAAAACTGTTTTTT. Protein: CASSEPGGGEKLFF. This sequence joins TRBV2 and TRBJ1-4; maybe TRBD1 (5 bases). The CDR3 is 14 amino acids. Germline V CDR1 and CDR2: SNHLY, FYNNEI. Trimming cost V 3 bases and J 7 bases, with 12 bases left between them.

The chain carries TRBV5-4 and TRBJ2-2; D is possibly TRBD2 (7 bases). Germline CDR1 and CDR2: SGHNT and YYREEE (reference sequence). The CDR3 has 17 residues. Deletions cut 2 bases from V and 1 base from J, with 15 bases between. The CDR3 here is CASSFPSGGLNTGELFF. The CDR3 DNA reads TGTGCCAGCAGCTTCCCTTCGGGGGGCCTGAACACCGGGGAGCTGTTTTTT.

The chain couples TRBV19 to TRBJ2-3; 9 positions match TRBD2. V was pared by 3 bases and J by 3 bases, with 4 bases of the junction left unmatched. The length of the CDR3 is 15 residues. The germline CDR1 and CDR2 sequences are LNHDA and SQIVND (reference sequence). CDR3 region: CASSMTAGGTDTQYF. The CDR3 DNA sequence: TGTGCCAGTAGTATGACAGCGGGAGGTACAGATACGCAGTATTTT.

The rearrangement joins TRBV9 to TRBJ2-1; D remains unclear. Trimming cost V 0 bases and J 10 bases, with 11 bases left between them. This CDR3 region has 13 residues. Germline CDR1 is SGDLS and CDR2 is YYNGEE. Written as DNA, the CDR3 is TGTGCCAGCAGCGTAGTTGCGGTCGGGGAGCAGTTCTTC. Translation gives CASSVVAVGEQFF.

CDR3 sequence (DNA): TGCGCCAGCGCGGAACAGGTGAACACTGAAGCTTTCTTT. Residues: CASAEQVNTEAFF. The chain links TRBV5-1 to TRBJ1-1, with D tentatively TRBD1 (5 bases). Germline CDR1 SGHRS, CDR2 YFSETQ. V was clipped by 7 bases and J by 0 bases, with 10 bases between them. The CDR3 is 13 amino acids.